The 19 T cell receptor beta chains below all came from one sample that was sequenced in a study of cytomegalovirus exposure and HLA in healthy donors (dated by TCRdb to the late 2010s). Receptors were amplified or captured by the immunoSEQ multiplex PCR assay. For the multiplex PCR, a mixture combining 60 forward primers for TCR Vbeta segments and 13 reverse primers for TCR Jbeta segments was used. TCRdb provides this immuneACCESS table in a form limited to in-frame rearrangements. Some clones are lacking; in checked studies, under half of them reflect an unresolved V gene, and why the rest are absent is not known. Counted in this sample were 120,000 to 150,000 clones; 70% to 80% of them appeared once. The ten largest account for approximately 8.3% of the sample. The sequenced material came from PBMCs. The receptors were gathered from a woman in her forties or fifties in good health and CMV-seropositive.

The chain uses TRBV5-5 and TRBJ1-5; a weak D match, TRBD1 (6 bases). Trimming left V 4 bases short and J 9 bases short, with 17 bases between. CDR1 and CDR2 from the germline V gene are SGHKS and YYEKEE (reference sequence). The CDR3 is made up of 14 amino acids. The DNA for the CDR3 is TGTGCCAGCAGCGGCGGGGGCCTAAGAGGGCCCCAGCATTTT. As protein: CASSGGGLRGPQHF.

This clone was counted a few times. The CDR3 region is CASSQDHRTSGTKNIQYF. In nucleotides, the CDR3 is TGTGCCAGCAGCCAAGATCATCGGACTAGCGGTACCAAAAACATTCAGTACTTC. This chain uses TRBV4-2 with TRBJ2-4; TRBD2 agrees at 10 bases. Germline V gives CDR1 LGHNA, CDR2 YNFKEQ. The ends lost 0 bases at V and 2 bases at J; junction bases unmatched: 7. The CDR3 runs 18 residues.

The CDR3 protein is CASSLAFQSRAYQPQHF. The CDR3 bases are TGTGCCAGCAGCCTAGCCTTCCAGTCCAGGGCCTATCAGCCCCAGCATTTT. The rearrangement uses TRBV11-2 and TRBJ1-5; D is possibly TRBD1 (5 bases). Per the germline V gene, CDR1 is SGHAT and CDR2 is FQNNGV. The CDR3 is made up of 17 amino acids. The V and J ends lost 5 bases and 5 bases respectively, with 22 bases between them. Full variable domain (rest looked up from reference TRBV11-2 and TRBJ1-5): EAGVAQSPRYKIIEKRQSVAFWCNPISGHATLYWYQQILGQGPKLLIQFQNNGVVDDSQLPKDRFSAERLKGVDSTLKIQPAKLEDSAVYLCASSLAFQSRAYQPQHFGDGTRLSIL.

The chain uses TRBV4-1 and TRBJ2-5; TRBD2 agrees at 8 bases. CDR1 and CDR2 from the germline V gene are MGHRA and YSYEKL. The CDR3 is 16 amino acids. With V trimmed by 0 bases and J by 5 bases, 8 bases remained unmatched. Written as DNA, the CDR3 is TGCGCCAGCAGCCAAGACGGGCGGGGGGCGTTGGAGACCCAGTACTTC. Protein: CASSQDGRGALETQYF.

V and J are TRBV7-2 and TRBJ2-7; no reliable D call. The CDR3 loop spans 14 amino acids. Germline CDR1 and CDR2: SGHTA and FQGNSA. V was trimmed by 1 base and J by 0 bases, leaving 7 bases between them. The CDR3 sequence is CASSLVASSYEQYF. The DNA of the CDR3 is TGTGCCAGCAGCTTAGTGGCTTCCTCCTACGAGCAGTACTTC.

This clone was seen only a few times. The chain couples TRBV9 to TRBJ2-1; TRBD2 might be the D (7 bases). CDR1 is SGDLS and CDR2 is YYNGEE in the germline V gene. V lost 0 bases to trimming and J lost 1 base, with 14 bases between them. The CDR3 loop spans 17 amino acids. The CDR3 sequence: CASSVEVRGPSYNEQFF. The DNA of the CDR3 is TGTGCCAGCAGCGTAGAGGTGCGGGGGCCTTCCTACAATGAGCAGTTCTTC.

The chain joins TRBV28 to TRBJ1-1; 11 bases line up with TRBD1. Germline lookup yields CDR1 MDHEN and CDR2 SYDVKM. There are 15 residues in the CDR3. V was clipped by 5 bases and J by 5 bases; unmatched bases: 7. CDR3 DNA sequence: TGTGCCAGCAGTGGCCGGGACAGGGGGTATACTGAAGCTTTCTTT. Translation: CASSGRDRGYTEAFF.

The chain employs TRBV14 and TRBJ2-7; D might be TRBD1 (6 bases). CDR1 and CDR2 from the germline V gene are SGHDN and FVKESK. V lost 0 bases to trimming and J lost 12 bases, with 21 bases between them. This CDR3 has 15 residues. The CDR3 protein is CASSQDAGVLQVWYF. CDR3 DNA sequence: TGTGCCAGCAGCCAAGATGCAGGGGTCCTCCAGGTTTGGTACTTC.

This chain uses TRBV19 with TRBJ1-2; tentatively, D is TRBD1 (6 bases). There are 15 residues in the CDR3. Germline values: CDR1 LNHDA, CDR2 SQIVND (reference sequence). V lost 2 bases and J lost 1, with 11 bases in between. The CDR3 loop reads CASSIRRGSNYGYTF. The CDR3 coding sequence is TGTGCCAGTAGTATACGCAGGGGTAGTAACTATGGCTACACCTTC. The full variable domain, completed using reference TRBV19 and TRBJ1-2, is DGGITQSPKYLFRKEGQNVTLSCEQNLNHDAMYWYRQDPGQGLRLIYYSQIVNDFQKGDIAEGYSVSREKKESFPLTVTSAQKNPTAFYLCASSIRRGSNYGYTFGSGTRLTVV.

The gene calls are TRBV28 and TRBJ1-2; D not certain. The CDR3 consists of 10 residues. Germline lookup yields CDR1 MDHEN and CDR2 SYDVKM. V was shortened by 6 bases and J by 6 bases, with 5 bases between the two germline ends. CDR3 protein: CASRSDGYTF. The CDR3 nucleotides read TGTGCCAGCAGGTCAGATGGCTACACCTTC.

This clone has a handful of counts. This chain uses TRBV11-2 with TRBJ1-2; D not resolved. V was clipped by 4 bases and J by 8 bases, with 8 bases between them. The CDR3 runs to 11 residues. Germline values: CDR1 SGHAT, CDR2 FQNNGV. The CDR3 here is CASSSVGGYTF. The DNA of the CDR3 is TGTGCCAGCAGCTCAGTCGGGGGCTACACCTTC. The full variable domain, completed using reference TRBV11-2 and TRBJ1-2, is EAGVAQSPRYKIIEKRQSVAFWCNPISGHATLYWYQQILGQGPKLLIQFQNNGVVDDSQLPKDRFSAERLKGVDSTLKIQPAKLEDSAVYLCASSSVGGYTFGSGTRLTVV.

The rearrangement joins TRBV7-8 to TRBJ2-1; 7 nucleotides line up with TRBD2. Germline V lookup: CDR1 SGHVS, CDR2 FQNEAQ. With 5 bases clipped from V and 8 bases from J, the junction kept 12 bases outside the gene matches. The length of the CDR3 is 15 residues. The CDR3: CASSVLASGGDEQFF. The CDR3 DNA sequence: TGTGCCAGCAGCGTGCTGGCTAGCGGTGGGGATGAGCAGTTCTTC. The full variable domain, in which reference TRBV7-8 and TRBJ2-1 provide the parts outside the CDR3, is GAGVSQSPRYKVAKRGQDVALRCDPISGHVSLFWYQQALGQGPEFLTYFQNEAQLDKSGLPSDRFFAERPEGSVSTLKIQRTQQEDSAVYLCASSVLASGGDEQFFGPGTRLTVL.

This sequence joins TRBV4-2 and TRBJ2-3; TRBD2 matches 10 bases. Germline-derived CDR1 and CDR2 are LGHNA and YNFKEQ. The CDR3 contains 16 residues. Germline trimming cut 1 base from V and 5 bases from J; bases unmatched to any gene: 6. CDR3 bases: TGTGCCAGCAGCCAAGGTCAACTAGCGGGGTTAGATACGCAGTATTTT. Translating it yields CASSQGQLAGLDTQYF.

This chain links TRBV11-2 with TRBJ1-4; D is possibly TRBD1 (6 bases). The CDR3 has 12 residues. The V end was cut by 5 bases, the J end by 11 bases, with 12 bases between. Germline CDR1 is SGHAT and CDR2 is FQNNGV. The CDR3 is CASSVSGVKLFF. In DNA form, the CDR3 reads TGTGCCAGCAGCGTCTCAGGGGTTAAACTGTTTTTT.

This clone appeared a few times. The gene calls are TRBV4-3 and TRBJ1-4; unclear D gene. The CDR3 spans 14 residues. Germline CDR1 LGHNA, CDR2 YSLEER. V was shortened by 1 base and J by 12 bases, with 15 bases between the two germline ends. CDR3 in DNA: TGCGCCAGCAGCCAAGCCTGGAAGGAGGAAGAACTGTTTTTT. This codes for CASSQAWKEEELFF.

The V and J genes are TRBV4-1 and TRBJ1-1, with unresolved D. The germline CDR1 and CDR2 sequences are MGHRA and YSYEKL. This CDR3 spans 16 amino acids. Trimming took 0 bases from V and 5 from J, leaving 16 bases between them. CDR3 nucleotides: TGCGCCAGCAGCCAAGAGTGGGCAGGAGGGTGGACTGAAGCTTTCTTT. The encoded protein is CASSQEWAGGWTEAFF.

This clone was seen at least ten times. The DNA for the CDR3 is TGTGCCAGCAGCTTGGGGCCAGGGGAGCAGCCCCAGCATTTT. Residues: CASSLGPGEQPQHF. The gene calls are TRBV5-6 and TRBJ1-5; TRBD1 might be the D (6 bases). The CDR3 extends over 14 amino acids. The V gene's germline CDR1 is SGHDT and CDR2 YYEEEE. V shed 0 bases and J shed 7 bases, with 11 bases lying between them.

This chain links TRBV29-1 with TRBJ2-2, with D possibly matching TRBD1 (6 bases). The germline gives CDR1 SQVTM, CDR2 ANQGSEA. This CDR3 contains 18 residues. V was clipped by 0 bases and J by 1 base, with 18 bases between them. The CDR3 region has the DNA TGCAGCGTTGAAGATAGGGGGAGTGGGGGCTGGAACACCGGGGAGCTGTTTTTT. The encoded protein is CSVEDRGSGGWNTGELFF.

The chain has TRBV2 and TRBJ1-1, with 10 bases identical to TRBD1. The CDR3 is 13 amino acids. Trimming took 8 bases from V and 5 from J; bases not matched to a gene: 5. Germline V gene sequence: CDR1 SNHLY, CDR2 FYNNEI. The CDR3 DNA follows: TGTGCCAGCGTGACAGGGGGCTGGACTGAAGCTTTCTTT. The encoded protein is CASVTGGWTEAFF.